The T cell receptor (beta chain) described here comes from a study of breast tumors, draining lymph nodes, adjacent tissues. With regard to this clonotype: The antigen is unknown.

Study-level findings and limits: The lymph node origin of tumor T cells was framed as consistent with a hypothesis, not demonstrated. Compared with lymph nodes, tumors were less diverse; compared with nontumor tissue, more.

The lymph nodes were axillary draining lymph nodes from breast cancer patients. TCRdb fed the multiplex PCR reads into MiXCR, producing one record per CDR3 protein. This table has 250,000 or so distinct CDR3 sequences, under 35% appearing once. The CDR3 covers 15 residues. Germline V gene lookup returns CDR1 SNHLY and CDR2 FYNNEI. Trimming cost V 8 bases and J 2 bases; bases outside gene matches: 7. This chain links TRBV2 with TRBJ2-3, with 10 bases matching TRBD2. Sequencing input: axillary lymph node tissue. The sequence was collected from a female donor with breast cancer. Some clones in this sample may be carry-over from other donors' samples. The CDR3 spells CASPPGLAFTDTQYF. The CDR3 bases are TGTGCCAGCCCCCCGGGACTAGCGTTCACAGATACGCAGTATTTT.